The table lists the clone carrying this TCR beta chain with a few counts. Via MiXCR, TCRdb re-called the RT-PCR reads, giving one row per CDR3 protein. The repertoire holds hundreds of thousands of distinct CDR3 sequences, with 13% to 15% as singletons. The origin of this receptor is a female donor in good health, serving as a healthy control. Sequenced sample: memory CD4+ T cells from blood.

Written as DNA, the CDR3 is TGTGCCAGCTCACCATATGGGGGGCTCGAGCAGTACTTC. This translates into CASSPYGGLEQYF. J is TRBJ2-7 and V is TRBV18, with D perhaps being TRBD1 or TRBD2 (6 bases each). CDR3 length: 13 amino acids. Germline V lookup: CDR1 KGHSH, CDR2 LQKENI. Trimming stripped 2 bases from V and 6 bases from J, with 11 bases between.